These T cell receptor beta chains were read from a single sample in a study of a mutant IDH1 vaccine in newly diagnosed glioma. Their antigen targets remain unknown. The method was immunoSEQ multiplex PCR; TCRdb's version includes in-frame clones alone and lacks a portion of them. The sample has tens of thousands of clones, 85% to 95% seen once. Specimen: PBMCs, collected from a glioma patient whose treatment included an IDH1 peptide vaccine. Receptors were obtained from a man over 45 with glioma. The CDR3 runs from the conserved cysteine through the conserved F or W. Each record gives: D gene, V gene, J gene, clone size, CDR3 protein, CDR3 DNA. The D gene is left open where the match is weak. A row's size may be missing; if present it is once, few, many or a size class.

NA,TRBV2,TRBJ1-5,once,CASRGGPVLLGGDQPQHF,TGTGCCAGCAGGGGGGGTCCGGTTCTCCTTGGAGGGGATCAGCCCCAGCATTTT
NA,TRBV6-6,TRBJ2-7,NA,CASFEKGRSYEQYF,TGTGCCAGCTTCGAGAAGGGACGGTCCTACGAGCAGTACTTC
TRBD1,TRBV9,TRBJ1-1,NA,CASSALLQGGTEAFF,TGTGCCAGCAGCGCTCTCTTACAGGGGGGTACTGAAGCTTTCTTT
NA,TRBV4-1,TRBJ2-2,NA,CASSQVSRAPRELFF,TGCGCCAGCAGCCAAGTCAGCAGGGCCCCCCGGGAGCTGTTTTTT
NA,TRBV30,TRBJ2-1,few,CAWKRDSNEQFF,TGTGCCTGGAAGCGGGACAGCAATGAGCAGTTCTTC
NA,TRBV7-2,TRBJ1-4,NA,CASSLGPDEKLFF,TGTGCCAGCAGCTTAGGACCGGATGAAAAACTGTTTTTT
NA,TRBV7-9,TRBJ2-7,NA,CASSSPVDYYEQYF,TGTGCCAGCAGCTCCCCAGTGGATTACTACGAGCAGTACTTC
NA,TRBV6-1,TRBJ1-6,NA,CASTAEAVYNSPLHF,TGTGCCAGCACTGCCGAGGCAGTCTATAATTCACCCCTCCACTTT
TRBD2,TRBV9,TRBJ2-5,once,CASSVAHTSGGQETQYF,TGTGCCAGCAGCGTAGCTCATACTAGCGGGGGGCAAGAGACCCAGTACTTC
NA,TRBV7-9,TRBJ1-1,NA,CASSPSRVAEAFF,TGTGCCAGCAGCCCATCTCGCGTGGCTGAAGCTTTCTTT
NA,TRBV29-1,TRBJ1-1,NA,CSVDSNTEAFF,TGCAGCGTTGACTCGAACACTGAAGCTTTCTTT
NA,TRBV7-6,TRBJ2-7,NA,CASSPRDGEQYF,TGTGCCAGCAGCCCCCGGGACGGGGAGCAGTACTTC
NA,TRBV6-5,TRBJ1-1,NA,CASLTANTEAFF,TGTGCCAGTCTCACGGCGAACACTGAAGCTTTCTTT
TRBD2,TRBV7-2,TRBJ2-5,NA,CASSRLAGAVQETQYF,TGTGCCAGCAGCAGACTAGCGGGGGCCGTCCAAGAGACCCAGTACTTC
NA,TRBV4-1,TRBJ1-5,large,CASSQYAHQPQHF,TGCGCCAGCAGCCAGTACGCTCATCAGCCCCAGCATTTT
NA,TRBV28,TRBJ1-1,NA,CASSQRTVEAFF,TGTGCCAGCAGCCAGAGGACAGTTGAAGCTTTCTTT
TRBD1,TRBV10-3,TRBJ2-7,NA,CAISDSGTAPYEQYF,TGTGCCATCAGTGATTCGGGGACAGCTCCCTACGAGCAGTACTTC
NA,TRBV6-5,TRBJ2-3,NA,CASSGERTDTQYF,TGTGCCAGCAGCGGCGAGCGCACAGATACGCAGTATTTT
TRBD1,TRBV28,TRBJ2-7,NA,CATGGRGQGPEEYF,TGTGCCACCGGGGGCCGTGGACAGGGTCCTGAGGAGTACTTC
NA,TRBV7-6,TRBJ1-4,NA,CASSLAAGPGEKLFF,TGTGCCAGCAGCTTAGCGGCAGGGCCAGGAGAAAAACTGTTTTTT
NA,TRBV5-1,TRBJ2-1,NA,CASSLVVGAGEQFF,TGCGCCAGCAGCCTGGTAGTCGGTGCTGGTGAGCAGTTCTTC
TRBD1,TRBV6-6,TRBJ1-2,NA,CASSYRPGGAGGYTF,TGTGCCAGCAGTTACCGTCCAGGGGGCGCGGGTGGCTACACCTTC
NA,TRBV15,TRBJ2-1,NA,CATSSVSSEQFF,TGTGCCACCAGCAGCGTCTCTAGCGAGCAGTTCTTC
NA,TRBV7-2,TRBJ1-1,NA,CASSPRRGRETEAFF,TGTGCCAGCAGCCCGAGGCGGGGGAGGGAGACTGAAGCTTTCTTT
NA,TRBV30,TRBJ1-3,NA,CAWTLPGAWSGNTIYF,TGTGCCTGGACCCTACCGGGGGCTTGGTCTGGAAACACCATATATTTT
NA,TRBV15,TRBJ2-7,NA,CATSLDYRENYEQYF,TGTGCCACCAGCTTGGACTACAGGGAAAACTACGAGCAGTACTTC
NA,TRBV19,TRBJ2-3,NA,CASSLGVLRGILRQYF,TGTGCCAGTAGCTTAGGGGTTCTCAGGGGCATCTTGAGGCAGTATTTT
NA,TRBV2,TRBJ2-1,NA,CASSVEGSYNEQFF,TGTGCCAGCAGTGTGGAAGGGTCCTACAATGAGCAGTTCTTC
TRBD2,TRBV4-1,TRBJ2-3,NA,CASSYIGLAGGPDTQYF,TGCGCCAGCAGCTATATCGGACTAGCGGGAGGACCAGATACGCAGTATTTT
NA,TRBV7-6,TRBJ2-7,once,CASSLGTGSYEQYF,TGTGCCAGCAGCTTAGGTACTGGATCCTACGAGCAGTACTTC
TRBD1,TRBV5-8,TRBJ1-6,NA,CASSPGDRGVWSPLHF,TGTGCCAGCAGCCCCGGGGACAGGGGGGTTTGGTCACCCCTCCACTTT
NA,TRBV6-5,TRBJ2-1,NA,CASSRTRSNEQFF,TGTGCCAGCAGTCGGACTCGCTCTAATGAGCAGTTCTTC
NA,TRBV7-2,TRBJ1-5,NA,CASSLTPYSNQPQHF,TGTGCCAGCAGCTTGACACCATATAGCAATCAGCCCCAGCATTTT
NA,TRBV5-1,TRBJ2-3,NA,CASRGPGVSDTQYF,TGCGCCAGCAGGGGGCCGGGGGTGTCAGATACGCAGTATTTT
NA,TRBV28,TRBJ2-7,NA,CASSTGTSREQYF,TGTGCCAGCAGTACGGGGACGTCGCGCGAGCAGTACTTC
NA,TRBV7-8,TRBJ2-7,NA,CASSSIYRVKATYEQYF,TGTGCCAGCAGCTCAATTTACAGGGTGAAGGCCACATACGAGCAGTACTTC
TRBD2,TRBV7-3,TRBJ2-3,NA,CASSSTSGRTDTQYF,TGTGCCAGCAGCTCGACTAGCGGGAGGACAGATACGCAGTATTTT
NA,TRBV9,TRBJ2-2,NA,CASSGGGQWQTGELFF,TGTGCCAGCAGCGGGGGGGGCCAGTGGCAGACCGGGGAGCTGTTTTTT
TRBD1,TRBV4-3,TRBJ1-6,NA,CASSLGTGSNSPLHF,TGCGCCAGCAGCCTTGGGACAGGGAGTAATTCACCCCTCCACTTT
NA,TRBV9,TRBJ2-6,NA,CASRGGGYYSGANVLTF,TGTGCCAGCCGAGGGGGAGGGTACTACTCTGGGGCCAACGTCCTGACTTTC
NA,TRBV19,TRBJ2-1,NA,CASSEGLPTQQFF,TGTGCCAGTAGTGAAGGACTCCCCACCCAGCAGTTCTTC
NA,TRBV27,TRBJ1-2,NA,CASSFDGAAYGYTF,TGTGCCAGCAGTTTCGACGGCGCGGCCTATGGCTACACCTTC
NA,TRBV5-1,TRBJ2-5,NA,CASSSAHSYGGPQETQYF,TGCGCCAGCAGCTCCGCACACTCTTACGGGGGCCCCCAAGAGACCCAGTACTTC
TRBD2,TRBV2,TRBJ2-2,NA,CASSVSSGTSKNTGELFF,TGTGCCAGCAGTGTCAGTTCCGGGACTAGCAAGAACACCGGGGAGCTGTTTTTT
NA,TRBV7-9,TRBJ1-2,NA,CASSLGQTRSFYTF,TGTGCCAGCAGCTTAGGGCAGACGAGAAGTTTCTACACCTTC
NA,TRBV6-5,TRBJ1-5,NA,CASSYGPGIGQPQHF,TGTGCCAGCAGTTACGGGCCAGGTATCGGTCAGCCCCAGCATTTT
NA,TRBV7-9,TRBJ2-5,NA,CASSPYETQYF,TGTGCCAGCAGCCCCTATGAGACCCAGTACTTC